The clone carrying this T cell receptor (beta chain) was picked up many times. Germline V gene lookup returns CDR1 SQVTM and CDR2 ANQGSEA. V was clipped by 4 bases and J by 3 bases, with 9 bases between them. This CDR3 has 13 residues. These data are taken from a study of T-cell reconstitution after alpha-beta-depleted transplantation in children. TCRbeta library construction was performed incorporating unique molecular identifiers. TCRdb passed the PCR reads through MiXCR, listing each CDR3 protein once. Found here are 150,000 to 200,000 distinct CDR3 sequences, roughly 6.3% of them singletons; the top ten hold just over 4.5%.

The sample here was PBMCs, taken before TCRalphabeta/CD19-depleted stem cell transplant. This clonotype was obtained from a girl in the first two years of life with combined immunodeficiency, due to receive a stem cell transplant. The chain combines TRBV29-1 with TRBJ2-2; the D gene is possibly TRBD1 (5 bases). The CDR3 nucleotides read TGCAGCGTTGTCAGGGTAGACACCGGGGAGCTGTTTTTT. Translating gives CSVVRVDTGELFF.